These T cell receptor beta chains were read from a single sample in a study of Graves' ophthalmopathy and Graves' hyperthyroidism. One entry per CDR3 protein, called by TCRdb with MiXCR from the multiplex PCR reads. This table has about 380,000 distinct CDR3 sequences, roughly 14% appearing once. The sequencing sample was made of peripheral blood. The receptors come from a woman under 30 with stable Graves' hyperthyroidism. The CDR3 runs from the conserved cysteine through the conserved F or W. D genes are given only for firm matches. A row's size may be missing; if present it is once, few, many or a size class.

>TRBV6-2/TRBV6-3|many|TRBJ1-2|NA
TGTGCCAGCAGTTACTGGGGTAACTATGGCTACACCTTC
CASSYWGNYGYTF
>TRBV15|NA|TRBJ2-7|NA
TGTGCCACCAGCAGAGGCGCCGAATCCTACGAGCAGTACTTC
CATSRGAESYEQYF
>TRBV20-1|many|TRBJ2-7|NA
TGCAGTGCCGGGAGAGGTGGCCACGAGCAGTACTTC
CSAGRGGHEQYF
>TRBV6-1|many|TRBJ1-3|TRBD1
TGTGCCAGCAGCCAGACAGGGGTTTCAGGAAACACCATATATTTT
CASSQTGVSGNTIYF
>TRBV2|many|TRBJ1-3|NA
TGTGCCAGCAGTATGTCCGGAAACACCATATATTTT
CASSMSGNTIYF
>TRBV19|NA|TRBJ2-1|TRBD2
TGTGCCAGTAGTATAGGGTGGGCGGGGGGTTCCTACAATGAGCAGTTCTTC
CASSIGWAGGSYNEQFF
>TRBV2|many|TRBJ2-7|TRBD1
TGTGCCGGCCGACAGGGCCAGGTCTACGAGCAGTACTTC
CAGRQGQVYEQYF
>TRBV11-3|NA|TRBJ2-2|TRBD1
TGTGCCAGCAGCCCGAGGGACAGAAACACCGGGGAGCTGTTTTTT
CASSPRDRNTGELFF
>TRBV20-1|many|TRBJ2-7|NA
TGCAGTGCTACGGACAGCTCCTACGAGCAGTACTTC
CSATDSSYEQYF
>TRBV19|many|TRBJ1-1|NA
TGTGCCAGTAGTATAGTGACGAACACTGAAGCTTTCTTT
CASSIVTNTEAFF
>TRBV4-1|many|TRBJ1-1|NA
TGCGCCAGCAGCCAATTTACGAAAAACACTGAAGCTTTCTTT
CASSQFTKNTEAFF
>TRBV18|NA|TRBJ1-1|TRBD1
TGTGCCAGCTCACTGACTTGGACAGGGGATGGTGACACTGAAGCTTTCTTT
CASSLTWTGDGDTEAFF
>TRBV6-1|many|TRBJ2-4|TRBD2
TGTGCCAGCACGGCGGGGGGAGATATAGCCAAAAACATTCAGTACTTC
CASTAGGDIAKNIQYF
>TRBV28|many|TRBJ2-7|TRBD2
TGTGCCAGCACCCTAGGGGCTAGCGGTGTCTACGAGCAGTACTTC
CASTLGASGVYEQYF
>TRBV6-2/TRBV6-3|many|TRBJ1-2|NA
TGTGCCAGCAGTGAGACAGCCTATGGCTACACCTTC
CASSETAYGYTF
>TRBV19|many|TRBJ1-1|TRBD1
TGTGCCAGCAAGACAGGGGGTGTCACTGAAGCTTTCTTT
CASKTGGVTEAFF
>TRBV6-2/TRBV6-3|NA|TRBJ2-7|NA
TGTGCCAGCAGTCACGGGACCGAGCAGTACTTC
CASSHGTEQYF
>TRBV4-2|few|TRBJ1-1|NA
TGTGCCAGCAGCCACGGAGGGCGGACTATGAACACTGAAGCTTTCTTT
CASSHGGRTMNTEAFF
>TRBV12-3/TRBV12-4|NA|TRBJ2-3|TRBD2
TGTGCCAGCAGGCGGGGGTCAGATACGCAGTATTTT
CASRRGSDTQYF
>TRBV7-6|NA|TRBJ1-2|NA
TGTGCCAGCAGCCCTAGAGGATACTATGGCTACACCTTC
CASSPRGYYGYTF
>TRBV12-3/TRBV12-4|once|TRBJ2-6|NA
TGTGCCAGCAGTTTGACCACCTACGTCCTGACTTTC
CASSLTTYVLTF
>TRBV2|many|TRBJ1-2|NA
TGTGCCAGCCAAGGGACGGACTACTATGGCTACACCTTC
CASQGTDYYGYTF
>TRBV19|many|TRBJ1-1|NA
TGTGCCAGTAGTAGGATCGGCGGGTTGAACACTGAAGCTTTCTTT
CASSRIGGLNTEAFF
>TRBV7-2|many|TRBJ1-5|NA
TGTGCCAGCAGCTTAGTTGGTACAGTCAATCAGCCCCAGCATTTT
CASSLVGTVNQPQHF
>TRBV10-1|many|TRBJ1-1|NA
TGCGCCAGCAGTGCTGACCGACTTGAAGCTTTCTTT
CASSADRLEAFF
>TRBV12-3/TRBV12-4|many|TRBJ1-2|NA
TGTGCCAGCAGTCCACAGCCTAACTATGGCTACACCTTC
CASSPQPNYGYTF
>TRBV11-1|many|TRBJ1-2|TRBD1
TGTGCCAGCAGCTTCGGTGCAGGGGGCGGCTATGGCTACACCTTC
CASSFGAGGGYGYTF
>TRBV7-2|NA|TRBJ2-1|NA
TGTGCCAGCAGCTTAGGGCTAGCTGAAGGGAGCTCCTACAATGAGCAGTTCTTC
CASSLGLAEGSSYNEQFF
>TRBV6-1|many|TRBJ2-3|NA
TGTGCCAGCAGTGAATCAGGCTTTGGAACAGATACGCAGTATTTT
CASSESGFGTDTQYF
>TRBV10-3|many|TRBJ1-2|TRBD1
TGTGCCAGCGGTGAGTCCGGGACAGGCTTCTATGGCTACACCTTC
CASGESGTGFYGYTF
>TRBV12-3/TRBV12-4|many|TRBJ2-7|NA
TGTGCCAGCAGTTCAACAGGCTACGAGCAGTACTTC
CASSSTGYEQYF
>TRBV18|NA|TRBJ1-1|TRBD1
TGTGCCAGCTCACAAATATCCGGGACAGGGGTAGGATACGCTGAAGCTTTCTTT
CASSQISGTGVGYAEAFF
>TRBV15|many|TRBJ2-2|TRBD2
TGTGCCACCAGCTGCCGGGACTACCTCACCGGGGAGCTGTTTTTT
CATSCRDYLTGELFF
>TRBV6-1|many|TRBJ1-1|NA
TGTGCCAGCAGTAATAGGGGAACTGAAGCTTTCTTT
CASSNRGTEAFF
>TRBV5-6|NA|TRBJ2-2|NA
TGTGCCAGCAGCTTCGACGCCCCGTACCTGAACACCGGGGAGCTGTTTTTT
CASSFDAPYLNTGELFF
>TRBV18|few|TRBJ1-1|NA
TGTGCCAGCTCACCACTCTCGAACACTGAAGCTTTCTTT
CASSPLSNTEAFF
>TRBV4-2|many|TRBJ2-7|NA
TGTGCCAGCAGCCAAGAAGGGGGGCCGAACTACGACGAGCAGTACTTC
CASSQEGGPNYDEQYF
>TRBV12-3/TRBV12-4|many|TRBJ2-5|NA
TGTGCCAGCACCCCCCCCGGACTACCGTGGACCCAGTACTTC
CASTPPGLPWTQYF
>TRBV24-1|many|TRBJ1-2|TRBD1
TGTGCCACCATGGACAGGGATCATAGTGGCTACACCTTC
CATMDRDHSGYTF
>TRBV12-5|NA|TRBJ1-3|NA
TGTGCTAGTGGGCTCGACAGTGCTGGAAACACCATATATTTT
CASGLDSAGNTIYF
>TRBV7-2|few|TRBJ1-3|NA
TGTGCCAGCAGCTTGCCCCAGAGCTCTGGAAACACCATATATTTT
CASSLPQSSGNTIYF
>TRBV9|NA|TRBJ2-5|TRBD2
TGTGCCAGCAGCGTAGGCGGGGGGGCCGCAGAGACCCAGTACTTC
CASSVGGGAAETQYF
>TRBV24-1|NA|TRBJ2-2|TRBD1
TGTGCCACCAGCCAGACCGGGACAGCCTTCAACACCGGGGAGCTGTTTTTT
CATSQTGTAFNTGELFF
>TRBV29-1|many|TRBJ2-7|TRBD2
TGCAGCGTTTCGTCCGGACTAGCGGGGTTCGAGCAGTACTTC
CSVSSGLAGFEQYF
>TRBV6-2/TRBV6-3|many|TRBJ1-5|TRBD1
TGTGCCAGCAGTTCCCGGGGACAGTCCAGCAATCAGCCCCAGCATTTT
CASSSRGQSSNQPQHF
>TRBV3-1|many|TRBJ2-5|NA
TGTGCCAGCAGCCCGACTAGGAAAGAGACCCAGTACTTC
CASSPTRKETQYF
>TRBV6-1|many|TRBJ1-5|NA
TGTGCCAGCAGTGAATGGGGCTCTAATCAGCCCCAGCATTTT
CASSEWGSNQPQHF
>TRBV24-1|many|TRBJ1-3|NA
TGTGCCACCGTTTTCGAGGGAGAAAGTAGAAACACCATATATTTT
CATVFEGESRNTIYF
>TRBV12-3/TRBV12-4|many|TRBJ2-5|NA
TGTGCCAGCAGTTCATACAGGACAGCTCAAGAGACCCAGTACTTC
CASSSYRTAQETQYF
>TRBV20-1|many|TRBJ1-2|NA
TGCAGTGCTAGAGATTGGGGCAGGCGCAACTATGGCTACACCTTC
CSARDWGRRNYGYTF
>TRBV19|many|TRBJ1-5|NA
TGTGCCAGTACGAAGGTGCTTAGCAATCAGCCCCAGCATTTT
CASTKVLSNQPQHF
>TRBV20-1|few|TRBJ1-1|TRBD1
TGCAGTGCTAAAACCGGGACAGCGCCCACTGAAGCTTTCTTT
CSAKTGTAPTEAFF
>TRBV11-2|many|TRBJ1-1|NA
TGTGCCAGCAGCGCCCGACAGAGGCCCACTGAAGCTTTCTTT
CASSARQRPTEAFF
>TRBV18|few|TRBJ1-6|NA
TGTGCCAGCTTACCACCGGGCCATAGTGGAACCCTCCACTTT
CASLPPGHSGTLHF